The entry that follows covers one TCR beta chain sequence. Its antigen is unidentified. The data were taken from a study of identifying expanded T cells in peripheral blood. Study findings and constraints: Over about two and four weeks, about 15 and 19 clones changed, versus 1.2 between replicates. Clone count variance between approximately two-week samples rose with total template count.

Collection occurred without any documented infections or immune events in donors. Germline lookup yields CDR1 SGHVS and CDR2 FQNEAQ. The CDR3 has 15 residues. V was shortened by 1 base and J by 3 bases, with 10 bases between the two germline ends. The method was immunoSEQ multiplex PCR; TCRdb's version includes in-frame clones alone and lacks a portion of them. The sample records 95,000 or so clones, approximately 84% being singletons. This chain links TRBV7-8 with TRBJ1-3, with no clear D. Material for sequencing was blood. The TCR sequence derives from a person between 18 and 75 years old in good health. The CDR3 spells CASSLGVSLGNTIYF. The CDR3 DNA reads TGTGCCAGCAGCTTAGGGGTGAGCCTTGGAAACACCATATATTTT.